This T cell receptor beta chain was profiled in a study of blood T cell repertoires in COVID-19. Study-wide background: T cells, B-cell-depleted T cells, or PBMCs provided the cDNA or gDNA that served as material.

CDR1 and CDR2 from the germline V gene are MNHEY and SMNVEV (reference sequence). The J segment lost 3 bases and the V segment lost 6 bases, leaving 8 bases of the junction unmatched. The CDR3 has 16 residues. In the source study's methods: Cell counts per sample came from amplifying reference gene primers. Measured with immunoSEQ multiplex PCR; TCRdb has only the in-frame clones, and not every one. Clone size and the V and J calls come from that table; the DNA yielded D and trimming. The sample shows about 160,000 clones, about 80% of them seen only once. The rearrangement links TRBV27 to TRBJ1-3, with TRBD1 identical over 10 bases. Sequencing used peripheral blood. The receptor was isolated from a man aged 70 or older with acute or convalescent COVID-19. CDR3 coding DNA: TGTGCCAGCAGCCCGGGACAGGGGAAAGGTGGAAACACCATATATTTT. Protein sequence: CASSPGQGKGGNTIYF.